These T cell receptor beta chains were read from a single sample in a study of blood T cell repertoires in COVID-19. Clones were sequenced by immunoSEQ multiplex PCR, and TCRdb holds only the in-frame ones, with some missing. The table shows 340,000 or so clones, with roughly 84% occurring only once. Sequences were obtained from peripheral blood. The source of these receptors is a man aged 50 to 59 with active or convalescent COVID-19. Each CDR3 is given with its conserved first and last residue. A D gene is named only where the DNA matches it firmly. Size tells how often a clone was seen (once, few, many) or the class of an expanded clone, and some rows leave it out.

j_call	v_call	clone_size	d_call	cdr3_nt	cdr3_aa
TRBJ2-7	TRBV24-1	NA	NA	TGTGCCACCAGTGACCCCGGGACACCTACCTACGAGCAGTACTTC	CATSDPGTPTYEQYF
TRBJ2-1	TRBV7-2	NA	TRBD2	TGTGCCAGCAGCCAGTTCGCTAGCGGGGTTGGTGAGCAGTTCTTC	CASSQFASGVGEQFF
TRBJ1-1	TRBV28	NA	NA	TGTGCCAGCAACGGAAGACAGACTGAAGCTTTCTTT	CASNGRQTEAFF
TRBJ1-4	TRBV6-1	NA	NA	TGTGCCAGCAGTGATAATAATGAAAAACTGTTTTTT	CASSDNNEKLFF
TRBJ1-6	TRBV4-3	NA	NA	TGCGCCAGCAGCCAAGAAGGGGGGGTTTATAATTCACCCCTCCACTTT	CASSQEGGVYNSPLHF
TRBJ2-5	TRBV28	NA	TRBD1	TGTGCCAGCAGTTTATTGTCAGGGGGCGTTGAGACCCAGTACTTC	CASSLLSGGVETQYF
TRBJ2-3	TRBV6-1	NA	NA	TGTGCCAGCAGTGACCCCAGCGGATATTTT	CASSDPSGYF
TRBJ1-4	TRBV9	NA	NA	TGTGCCAGCAGCGACGATCCTCGGTACGGAAAACTGTTTTTT	CASSDDPRYGKLFF
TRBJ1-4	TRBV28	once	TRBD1	TGTGCCAGCAGCGCCGGGACAGGGTTCACGGAAAAACTGTTTTTT	CASSAGTGFTEKLFF
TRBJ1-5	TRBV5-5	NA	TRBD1	TGTGCCAGCAGCTTGTCGGGACAGGCTAATCAGCCCCAGCATTTT	CASSLSGQANQPQHF
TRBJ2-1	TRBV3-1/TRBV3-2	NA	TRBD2	TGTGCCAGCAGCCAGTTCCTAGCGGGAGCAAACAATGAGCAGTTCTTC	CASSQFLAGANNEQFF
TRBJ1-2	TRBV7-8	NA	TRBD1	TGTGCCAGCAGCCTGGGACAGGAGCGTCGTGGCTACACCTTC	CASSLGQERRGYTF
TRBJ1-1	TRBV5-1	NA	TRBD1	TGCGCCAGCAGCTTGGCTCCACCAGGGACAGGGAGTGAAGCTTTCTTT	CASSLAPPGTGSEAFF
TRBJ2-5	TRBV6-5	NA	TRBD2	TGTGCCAGCAGTTATGAGAGCGGGGGGCCAGAGACCCAGTACTTC	CASSYESGGPETQYF
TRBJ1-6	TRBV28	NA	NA	TGTGCCAGCACCATGACAGGCTCCTATAATTCACCCCTCCACTTT	CASTMTGSYNSPLHF
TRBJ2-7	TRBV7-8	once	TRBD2	TGTGCCAGCGCTCGGGGGGAAGTACCCCACGAGCAGTACTTC	CASARGEVPHEQYF
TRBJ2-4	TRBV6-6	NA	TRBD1	TGTGCCAGCGGCGGAAACAGGGGGGCCAAAAACATTCAGTACTTC	CASGGNRGAKNIQYF
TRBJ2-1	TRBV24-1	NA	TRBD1	TGTGCCACCAGTGACCCTGGGACAGGGAGCTACAATGAGCAGTTCTTC	CATSDPGTGSYNEQFF
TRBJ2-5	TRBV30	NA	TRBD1	TGTGCCTGGAGTGACCCGGACAGGGGGCGGCGGGAGACCCAGTACTTC	CAWSDPDRGRRETQYF
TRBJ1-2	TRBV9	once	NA	TGTGCCAGCAGCCCCCGTCGCGGGGTCTACACCTTC	CASSPRRGVYTF
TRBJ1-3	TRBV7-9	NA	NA	TGTGCCAGCAGCCGAGGTGATAGTATGGGAGGCACCATATATTTT	CASSRGDSMGGTIYF
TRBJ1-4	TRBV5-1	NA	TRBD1	TGCGCCAGCAGCCTGGACAGGGGTGGTGAAAAACTGTTTTTT	CASSLDRGGEKLFF
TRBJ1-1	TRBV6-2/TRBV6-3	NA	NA	TGTGCCAGCAGTTACCCACGTCCGGGAGGGCGGAACACTGAAGCTTTCTTT	CASSYPRPGGRNTEAFF
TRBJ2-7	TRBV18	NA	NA	TGTGCCAGCTCACCGACGCCAGGGGGGCTCTCCTACGAGCAGTACTTC	CASSPTPGGLSYEQYF
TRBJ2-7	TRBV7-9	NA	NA	TGTGCCAGCAGCCCATCCAGGACAGGACTAACCTACGAGCAGTACTTC	CASSPSRTGLTYEQYF
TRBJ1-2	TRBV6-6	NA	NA	TGTGCCAGCAGCCCCACCCCAAGGGGTGGCTACACCTTC	CASSPTPRGGYTF
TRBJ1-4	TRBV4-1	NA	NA	TGCGCCAGCAGCCAAGATTACCCCAGGGCGACAGGTGAGGAGGAAAAACTGTTTTTT	CASSQDYPRATGEEEKLFF